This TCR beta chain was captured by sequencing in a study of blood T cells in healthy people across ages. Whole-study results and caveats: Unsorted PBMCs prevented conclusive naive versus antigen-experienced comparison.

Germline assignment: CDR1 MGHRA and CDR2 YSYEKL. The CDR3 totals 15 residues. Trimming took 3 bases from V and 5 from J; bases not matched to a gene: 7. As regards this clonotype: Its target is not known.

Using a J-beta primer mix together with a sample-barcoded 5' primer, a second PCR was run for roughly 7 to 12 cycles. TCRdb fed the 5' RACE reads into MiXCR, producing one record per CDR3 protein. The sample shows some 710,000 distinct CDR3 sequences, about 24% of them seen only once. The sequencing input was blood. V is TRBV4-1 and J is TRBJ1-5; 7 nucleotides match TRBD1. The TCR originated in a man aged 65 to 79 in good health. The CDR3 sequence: CASSHDYRGDQPQHF. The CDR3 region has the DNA TGCGCCAGCAGCCATGATTACAGGGGTGATCAGCCCCAGCATTTT.